This T cell receptor beta chain came from a study of blood T cell repertoires in COVID-19. Looking at the study overall: Samples of COVID-19 (acute and convalescent) were obtained from the United States, Italy and Spain.

Losses at the gene ends were 6 bases for V and 10 bases for J; bases not matched to a gene: 10. CDR3 size: 15 residues. Germline lookup yields CDR1 SNHLY and CDR2 FYNNEI. Original handling: Nucleated cell number was recorded as an estimate derived from reference gene primer amplification. Profiled with immunoSEQ multiplex PCR; TCRdb holds only in-frame clones, not every one. V, J and clone size were drawn from that table, and D and trimming were deduced from the DNA. The sample consists of some 230,000 clones, around 84% of them appearing once. This sequence originates from a man aged 50 or older who had recovered from COVID-19. Sequencing used peripheral blood. The chain has TRBV2 and TRBJ2-5, with 14 bases fitting TRBD2. CDR3 DNA sequence: TGTGCCAGCAGCGCTCAGGGACTAGCGGGAGAGGTCCAGTACTTC. Its protein product is CASSAQGLAGEVQYF.